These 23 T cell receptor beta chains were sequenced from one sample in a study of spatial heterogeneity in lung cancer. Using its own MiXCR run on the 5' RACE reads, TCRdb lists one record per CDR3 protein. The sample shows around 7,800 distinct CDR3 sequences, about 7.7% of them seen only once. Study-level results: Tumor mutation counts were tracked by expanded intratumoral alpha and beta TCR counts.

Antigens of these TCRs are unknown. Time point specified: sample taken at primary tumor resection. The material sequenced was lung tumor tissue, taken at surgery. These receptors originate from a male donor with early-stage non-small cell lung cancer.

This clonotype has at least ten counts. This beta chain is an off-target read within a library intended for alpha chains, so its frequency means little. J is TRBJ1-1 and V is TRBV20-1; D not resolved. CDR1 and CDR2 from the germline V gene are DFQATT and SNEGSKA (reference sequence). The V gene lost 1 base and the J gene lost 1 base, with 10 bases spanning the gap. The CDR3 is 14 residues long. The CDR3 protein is CSARVGMGNTEAFF. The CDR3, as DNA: TGCAGTGCTAGAGTTGGAATGGGGAACACTGAAGCTTTCTTT.

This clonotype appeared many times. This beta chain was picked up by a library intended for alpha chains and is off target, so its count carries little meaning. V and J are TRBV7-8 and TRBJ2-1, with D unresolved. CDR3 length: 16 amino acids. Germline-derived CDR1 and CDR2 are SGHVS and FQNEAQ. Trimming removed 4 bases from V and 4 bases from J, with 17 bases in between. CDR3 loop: CASSYFSGVKYNEQFF. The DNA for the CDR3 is TGTGCCAGCAGCTACTTTTCCGGCGTCAAGTACAATGAGCAGTTCTTC.

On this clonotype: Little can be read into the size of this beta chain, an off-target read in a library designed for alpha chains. The CDR3 loop is CASSRSNQPQHF. The CDR3 DNA is TGTGCCAGCAGTCGATCGAATCAGCCCCAGCATTTT. The chain combines TRBV27 with TRBJ1-5; the D is unclear. Trimming removed 5 bases at V and 4 bases at J, with 6 bases between. The CDR3 consists of 12 residues. Germline values: CDR1 MNHEY, CDR2 SMNVEV (reference sequence).

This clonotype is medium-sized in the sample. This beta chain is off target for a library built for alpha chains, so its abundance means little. DNA of the CDR3: TGCGCCAGCCGAGGGGCCGCAGTGAGGACCCAGTACTTC. It codes for CASRGAAVRTQYF. The chain uses TRBV4-1 and TRBJ2-5; possibly TRBD1 or TRBD2 for D (5 bases each). V shed 8 bases and J shed 7 bases, with 17 bases lying between them. The length of the CDR3 is 13 residues. The germline gives CDR1 MGHRA, CDR2 YSYEKL.

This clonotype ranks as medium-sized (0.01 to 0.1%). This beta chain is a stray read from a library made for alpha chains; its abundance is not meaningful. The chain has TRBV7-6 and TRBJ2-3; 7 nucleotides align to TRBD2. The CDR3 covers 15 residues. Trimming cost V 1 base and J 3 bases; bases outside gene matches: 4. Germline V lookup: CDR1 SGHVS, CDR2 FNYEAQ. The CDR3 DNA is TGTGCCAGCAGCTTAGTGGCTAGCGGAACAGATACGCAGTATTTT. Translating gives CASSLVASGTDTQYF. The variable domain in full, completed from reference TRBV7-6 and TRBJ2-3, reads GAGVSQSPRYKVTKRGQDVALRCDPISGHVSLYWYRQALGQGPEFLTYFNYEAQQDKSGLPNDRFSAERPEGSISTLTIQRTEQRDSAMYRCASSLVASGTDTQYFGPGTRLTVL.

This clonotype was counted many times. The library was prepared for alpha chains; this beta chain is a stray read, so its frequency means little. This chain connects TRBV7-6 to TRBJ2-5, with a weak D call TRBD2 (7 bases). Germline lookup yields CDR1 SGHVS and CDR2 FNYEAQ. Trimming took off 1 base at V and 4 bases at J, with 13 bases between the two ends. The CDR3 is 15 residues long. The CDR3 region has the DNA TGTGCCAGCAGCTTAGTGGCGGGGGCAGGAGAGACCCAGTACTTC. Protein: CASSLVAGAGETQYF. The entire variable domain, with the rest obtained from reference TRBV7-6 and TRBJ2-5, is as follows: GAGVSQSPRYKVTKRGQDVALRCDPISGHVSLYWYRQALGQGPEFLTYFNYEAQQDKSGLPNDRFSAERPEGSISTLTIQRTEQRDSAMYRCASSLVAGAGETQYFGPGTRLLVL.

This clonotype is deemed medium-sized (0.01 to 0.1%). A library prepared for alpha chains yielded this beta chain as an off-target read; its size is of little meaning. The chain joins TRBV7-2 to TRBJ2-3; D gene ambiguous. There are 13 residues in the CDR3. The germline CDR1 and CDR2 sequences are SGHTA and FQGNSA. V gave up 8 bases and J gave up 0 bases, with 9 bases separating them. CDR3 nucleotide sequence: TGTGCCAGCCATGTCGGGAGCACAGATACGCAGTATTTT. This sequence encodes CASHVGSTDTQYF.

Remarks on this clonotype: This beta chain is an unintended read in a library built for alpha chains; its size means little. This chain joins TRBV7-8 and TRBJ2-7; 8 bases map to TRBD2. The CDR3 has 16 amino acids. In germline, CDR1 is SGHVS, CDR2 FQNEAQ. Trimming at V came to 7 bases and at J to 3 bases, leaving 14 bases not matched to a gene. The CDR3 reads CASTSVSSGKVYEQYF. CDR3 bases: TGTGCCAGCACCTCTGTAAGTAGCGGGAAGGTCTACGAGCAGTACTTC. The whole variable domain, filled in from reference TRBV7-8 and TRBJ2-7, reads GAGVSQSPRYKVAKRGQDVALRCDPISGHVSLFWYQQALGQGPEFLTYFQNEAQLDKSGLPSDRFFAERPEGSVSTLKIQRTQQEDSAVYLCASTSVSSGKVYEQYFGPGTRLTVT.

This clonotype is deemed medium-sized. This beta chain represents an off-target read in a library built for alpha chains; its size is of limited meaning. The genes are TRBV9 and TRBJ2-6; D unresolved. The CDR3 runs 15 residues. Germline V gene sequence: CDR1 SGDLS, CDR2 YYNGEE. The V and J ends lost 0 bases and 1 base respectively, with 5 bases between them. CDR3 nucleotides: TGTGCCAGCAGCGTAGTTGATTCTGGGGCCAACGTCCTGACTTTC. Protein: CASSVVDSGANVLTF.

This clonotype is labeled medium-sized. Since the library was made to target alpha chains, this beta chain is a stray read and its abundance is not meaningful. The DNA for the CDR3 is TGTGCCAGCAGTCCGGGACAGCATAATTCACCCCTCCACTTT. Translated: CASSPGQHNSPLHF. This chain uses TRBV28 with TRBJ1-6; 7 bases are a match to TRBD1. The CDR3 consists of 14 residues. With V trimmed by 5 bases and J by 5 bases, 3 bases remained unmatched. The V gene's germline CDR1 is MDHEN and CDR2 SYDVKM.

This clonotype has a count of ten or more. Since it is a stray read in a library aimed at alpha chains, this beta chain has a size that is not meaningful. This CDR3 reads CASSLSGGTGELFF. Written as DNA, the CDR3 is TGCGCCAGCAGCTTGAGCGGGGGCACCGGGGAGCTGTTTTTT. The chain links TRBV5-1 to TRBJ2-2; 8 bases line up with TRBD2. After removal of 1 base from V and 4 bases from J, the junction contained 0 bases not matched to a gene. Germline V gene lookup returns CDR1 SGHRS and CDR2 YFSETQ. This CDR3 is 14 amino acids long.

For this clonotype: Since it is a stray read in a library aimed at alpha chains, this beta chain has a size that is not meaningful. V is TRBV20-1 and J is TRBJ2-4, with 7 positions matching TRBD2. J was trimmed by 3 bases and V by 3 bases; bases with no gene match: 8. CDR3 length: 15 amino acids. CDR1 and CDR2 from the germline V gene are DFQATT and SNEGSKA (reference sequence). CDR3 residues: CSASLGGSGKNIQYF. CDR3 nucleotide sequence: TGCAGTGCTAGTTTGGGGGGGTCTGGCAAAAACATTCAGTACTTC.

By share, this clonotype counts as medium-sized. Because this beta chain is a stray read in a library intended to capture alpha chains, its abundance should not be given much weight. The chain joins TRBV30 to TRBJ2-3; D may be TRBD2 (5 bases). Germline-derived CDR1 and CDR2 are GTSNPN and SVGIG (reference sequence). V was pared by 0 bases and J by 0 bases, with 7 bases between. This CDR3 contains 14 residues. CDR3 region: CAWSVQRSTDTQYF. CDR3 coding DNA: TGTGCCTGGAGTGTTCAGCGGAGCACAGATACGCAGTATTTT.

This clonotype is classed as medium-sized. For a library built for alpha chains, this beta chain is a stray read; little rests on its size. In DNA form, the CDR3 reads TGTGCCAGCAGCTTAGTCTTGGGGGGCAGCGCAGAGACCCAGTACTTC. It codes for CASSLVLGGSAETQYF. The rearrangement joins TRBV11-2 to TRBJ2-5; either TRBD1 or TRBD2 may supply D (6 bases each). Looked up from germline, CDR1 is SGHAT and CDR2 is FQNNGV. The CDR3 sequence is 16 residues long. The V end was cut by 1 base, the J end by 4 bases, with 16 bases between.

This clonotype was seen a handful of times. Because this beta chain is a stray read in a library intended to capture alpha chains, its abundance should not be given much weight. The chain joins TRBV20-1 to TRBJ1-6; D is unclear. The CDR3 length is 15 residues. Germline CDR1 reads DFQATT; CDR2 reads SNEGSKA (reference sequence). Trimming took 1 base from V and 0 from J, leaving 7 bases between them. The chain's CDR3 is CSARAGSSYNSPLHF. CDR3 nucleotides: TGCAGTGCTAGAGCAGGAAGCTCCTATAATTCACCCCTCCACTTT.

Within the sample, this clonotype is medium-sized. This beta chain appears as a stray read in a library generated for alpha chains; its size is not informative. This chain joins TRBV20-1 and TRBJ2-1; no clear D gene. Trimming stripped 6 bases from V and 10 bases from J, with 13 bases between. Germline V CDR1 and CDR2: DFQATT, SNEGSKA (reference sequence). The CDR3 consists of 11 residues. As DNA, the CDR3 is TGCAGTGCCCCGGAGTGGCGGGAGCAGTTCTTC. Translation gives CSAPEWREQFF.

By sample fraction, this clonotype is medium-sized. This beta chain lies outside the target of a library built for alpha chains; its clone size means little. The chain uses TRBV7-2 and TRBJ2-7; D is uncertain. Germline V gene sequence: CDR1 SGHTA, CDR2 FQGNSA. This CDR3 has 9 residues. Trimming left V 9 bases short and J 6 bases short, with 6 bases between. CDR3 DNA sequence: TGTGCCAGGCCAGCCGAGCAGTACTTC. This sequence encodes CARPAEQYF.

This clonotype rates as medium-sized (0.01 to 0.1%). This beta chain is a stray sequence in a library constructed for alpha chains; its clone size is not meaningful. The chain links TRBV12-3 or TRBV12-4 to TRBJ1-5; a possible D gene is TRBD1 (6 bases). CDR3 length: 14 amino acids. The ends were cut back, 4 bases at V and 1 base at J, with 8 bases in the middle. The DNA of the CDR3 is TGTGCCAGCAGTTCCACAGGGAGCAATCAGCCCCAGCATTTT. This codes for CASSSTGSNQPQHF.

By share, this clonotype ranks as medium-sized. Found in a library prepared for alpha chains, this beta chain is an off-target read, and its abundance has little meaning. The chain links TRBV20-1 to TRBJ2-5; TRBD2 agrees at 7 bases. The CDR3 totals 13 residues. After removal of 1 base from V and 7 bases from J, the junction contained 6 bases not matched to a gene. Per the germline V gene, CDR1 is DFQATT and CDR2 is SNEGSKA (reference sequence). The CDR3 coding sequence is TGCAGTGCTAGAGTGCTAGCGGATGTGACCCAGTACTTC. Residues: CSARVLADVTQYF.

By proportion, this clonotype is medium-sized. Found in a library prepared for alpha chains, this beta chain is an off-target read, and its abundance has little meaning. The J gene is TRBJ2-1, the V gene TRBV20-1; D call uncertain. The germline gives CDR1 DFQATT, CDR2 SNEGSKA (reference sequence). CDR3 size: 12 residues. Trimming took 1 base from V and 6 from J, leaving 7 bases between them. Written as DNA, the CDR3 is TGCAGTGCTAGAGGGAGAATCAATGAGCAGTTCTTC. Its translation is CSARGRINEQFF.

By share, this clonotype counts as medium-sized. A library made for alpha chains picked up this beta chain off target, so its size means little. The DNA for the CDR3 is TGTGCCAGCAGTGGCAGGAATGAGTACGAGCAGTACTTC. It specifies CASSGRNEYEQYF. The chain employs TRBV6-1 and TRBJ2-7; D is unresolved. Trimming removed 4 bases from V and 4 bases from J, with 11 bases in between. This CDR3 has 13 residues. Germline assignment: CDR1 MNHNS and CDR2 SASEGT.

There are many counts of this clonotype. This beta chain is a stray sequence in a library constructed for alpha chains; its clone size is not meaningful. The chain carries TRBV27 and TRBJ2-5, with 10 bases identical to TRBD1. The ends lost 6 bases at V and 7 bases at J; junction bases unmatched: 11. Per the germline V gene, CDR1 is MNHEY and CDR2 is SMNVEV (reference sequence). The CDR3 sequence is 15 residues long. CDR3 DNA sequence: TGTGCCAGCAGCCAAGGGCGCGGGACAGGGGCGACCCAGTACTTC. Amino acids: CASSQGRGTGATQYF.

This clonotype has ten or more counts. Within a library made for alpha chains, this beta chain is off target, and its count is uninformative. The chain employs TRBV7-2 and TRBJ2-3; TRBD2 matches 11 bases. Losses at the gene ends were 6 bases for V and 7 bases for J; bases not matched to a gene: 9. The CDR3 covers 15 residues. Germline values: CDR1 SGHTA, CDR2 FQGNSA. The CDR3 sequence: CASRLSGRAIYTQYF. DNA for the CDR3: TGTGCCAGCAGACTTAGCGGGAGGGCCATATATACGCAGTATTTT.